These 9 T cell receptor beta chains were sequenced from one sample in a study of T cells after yellow fever vaccination. TCRdb ran MiXCR on the 5' RACE reads and lists one entry per CDR3 protein. This sample has roughly 300,000 distinct CDR3 sequences, with 6.8% found just once. The source material was PBMCs, sampled more than 35 days after the first yellow fever vaccination. Source of these receptors: a man aged 18-30 years who received the YFV17D yellow fever vaccine.

V usage is TRBV4-3 and J usage is TRBJ2-2; the D gene is possibly TRBD1 (6 bases). The CDR3 extends over 14 amino acids. The V gene lost 1 base and the J gene lost 5 bases, with 8 bases spanning the gap. From germline, CDR1 is LGHNA and CDR2 YSLEER. CDR3 sequence reads: CASSQGQGTGELFF. CDR3 bases: TGCGCCAGCAGCCAAGGCCAGGGGACCGGGGAGCTGTTTTTT.

Only a few counts were recorded for this clonotype. The V gene is TRBV7-2, the J gene TRBJ2-7; TRBD2 might be the D (5 bases). V was clipped by 6 bases and J by 1 base, with 16 bases between them. Germline CDR1 SGHTA, CDR2 FQGNSA. The CDR3 sequence is 15 residues long. The CDR3, as DNA: TGTGCCAGCAGTTCCTCATGGACTGTATCCTACGAGCAGTACTTC. Translated, it gives CASSSSWTVSYEQYF.

A few counts support this clonotype. The rearrangement uses TRBV29-1 and TRBJ2-5; 9 bases agree with TRBD1. Per the germline V gene, CDR1 is SQVTM and CDR2 is ANQGSEA. Trimming cost V 4 bases and J 7 bases; bases outside gene matches: 4. The CDR3 length is 12 residues. In DNA form, the CDR3 reads TGCAGCGTTGGGACAGGGGTAGCGACCCAGTACTTC. Amino acid sequence: CSVGTGVATQYF. The full variable domain, with the rest looked up from reference TRBV29-1 and TRBJ2-5, is SAVISQKPSRDICQRGTSLTIQCQVDSQVTMMFWYRQQPGQSLTLIATANQGSEATYESGFVIDKFPISRPNLTFSTLTVSNMSPEDSSIYLCSVGTGVATQYFGPGTRLLVL.

The V and J genes are TRBV11-2 and TRBJ1-5; D is unclear. The length of the CDR3 is 16 residues. Trimming shortened V by 1 base and J by 0 bases, and 10 bases separated the two germline ends. The V gene's germline CDR1 is SGHAT and CDR2 FQNNGV. CDR3 bases: TGTGCCAGCAGCTTAGGGAGAACTCATAGCAATCAGCCCCAGCATTTT. It translates to CASSLGRTHSNQPQHF.

The V call is TRBV7-2, the J call TRBJ2-1; 8 bases are shared with TRBD2. Per the germline V gene, CDR1 is SGHTA and CDR2 is FQGNSA. Trimming cost V 6 bases and J 3 bases; bases outside gene matches: 7. The CDR3 length is 15 residues. The CDR3 region is CASSSGGLIYNEQFF. The CDR3 bases are TGTGCCAGCAGTTCGGGGGGGCTGATCTACAATGAGCAGTTCTTC.

The V gene is TRBV2, the J gene TRBJ1-5; D unresolved. The CDR3 is made up of 14 amino acids. The germline CDR1 and CDR2 sequences are SNHLY and FYNNEI. Trimming stripped 6 bases from V and 7 bases from J, with 16 bases between. The CDR3 region is CASRAMLLSQPQHF. CDR3 coding DNA: TGTGCCAGCAGGGCAATGTTGCTGTCACAGCCCCAGCATTTT.

This clonotype was picked up many times. The V call is TRBV20-1, the J call TRBJ1-2, with 8 bases fitting TRBD1. With V trimmed by 0 bases and J by 8 bases, 8 bases remained unmatched. The CDR3 runs to 14 residues. The germline gives CDR1 DFQATT, CDR2 SNEGSKA (reference sequence). The CDR3 DNA reads as TGCAGTGCTAGAGACCTAGACAGGGGTGTCGGCTACACCTTC. Translation: CSARDLDRGVGYTF.

This chain connects TRBV12-3 or TRBV12-4 to TRBJ1-2; the D is unclear. The CDR3 has 13 residues. V gave up 3 bases and J gave up 4 bases, with 9 bases separating them. The chain's CDR3 is CASSFAGSYGYTF. The CDR3 DNA follows: TGTGCCAGCAGTTTTGCGGGTTCCTATGGCTACACCTTC.

This clonotype was counted at least ten times. The chain links TRBV5-1 to TRBJ2-6; D is possibly TRBD1 (5 bases). CDR1 is SGHRS, CDR2 YFSETQ, per germline. V was pared by 1 base and J by 0 bases, with 8 bases between. The CDR3 extends over 16 amino acids. The CDR3 loop reads CASSLSTVSGANVLTF. DNA for the CDR3: TGCGCCAGCAGCTTGTCGACAGTCTCTGGGGCCAACGTCCTGACTTTC.